A single sample gave rise to the 12 T cell receptor beta chains below, sequenced in a study of T-cell memory formation after mild COVID-19. A single record per CDR3 protein comes from TCRdb applying MiXCR to the 5' RACE reads. The sample lists fewer than 350,000 distinct CDR3 sequences, about a sixth occurring once. Sequencing was carried out using PBMCs or a T cell subset sorted from them (not recorded which). The receptor source for this set is a man between 18 and 35 years old who had mild COVID-19 (a few samples of this study predate the infection). Cell type and time point are not known.

The rearrangement uses TRBV5-1 and TRBJ2-1; tentatively, D is TRBD2 (6 bases). Germline CDR1 reads SGHRS; CDR2 reads YFSETQ. The CDR3 length is 16 residues. V lost 1 base and J 12 bases, leaving 23 bases between the germline ends. The DNA of the CDR3 is TGCGCCAGCAGCTTGAGACCCCCGGAGGGGCCGGGTGGGCAGTTCTTC. It encodes CASSLRPPEGPGGQFF.

The J gene is TRBJ2-5, the V gene TRBV6-5, with 8 bases that match TRBD2. Germline CDR1 reads MNHEY; CDR2 reads SVGAGI. V gave up 6 bases and J gave up 5 bases; unmatched junction bases: 11. The CDR3 has 15 residues. DNA for the CDR3: TGTGCCAGCAGCCACGGACTAGCTCGCGTCGAGACCCAGTACTTC. As protein: CASSHGLARVETQYF.

The chain couples TRBV4-1 to TRBJ2-1; D not resolved. Germline-derived CDR1 and CDR2 are MGHRA and YSYEKL. The V end was cut by 4 bases, the J end by 1 base, with 11 bases between. The CDR3 loop spans 15 amino acids. The CDR3 reads CASSPKRFSYNEQFF. The DNA of the CDR3 is TGCGCCAGCAGCCCAAAGCGCTTTTCCTACAATGAGCAGTTCTTC.

This clonotype was detected only a few times. V gene TRBV5-1 combines with J gene TRBJ2-3; D uncertain. CDR1 is SGHRS and CDR2 is YFSETQ in the germline V gene. This CDR3 has 14 amino acids. The ends were cut back, 0 bases at V and 2 bases at J, with 7 bases in the middle. CDR3 protein: CASSLVGTTDTQYF. The CDR3 nucleotides are TGCGCCAGCAGCTTGGTGGGTACCACAGATACGCAGTATTTT.

This chain uses TRBV5-1 with TRBJ2-1; 9 nucleotides line up with TRBD2. CDR1 is SGHRS and CDR2 is YFSETQ in the germline V gene. The CDR3 is made up of 15 amino acids. After removal of 2 bases from V and 9 bases from J, the junction contained 9 bases not matched to a gene. The DNA of the CDR3 is TGCGCCAGCAGCTTAAACAGCGGGGGGTTCGGTGAGCAGTTCTTC. This gives the protein CASSLNSGGFGEQFF. Complete variable domain (other parts from reference TRBV5-1 and TRBJ2-1): KAGVTQTPRYLIKTRGQQVTLSCSPISGHRSVSWYQQTPGQGLQFLFEYFSETQRNKGNFPGRFSGRQFSNSRSEMNVSTLELGDSALYLCASSLNSGGFGEQFFGPGTRLTVL.

This clonotype was seen more than once but under ten times. V is TRBV7-3 and J is TRBJ2-2; the D gene is possibly TRBD2 (6 bases). Germline-derived CDR1 and CDR2 are SGHTA and FQGTGA. V lost 2 bases and J 5 bases, leaving 12 bases between the germline ends. CDR3 length: 15 amino acids. The DNA for the CDR3 is TGTGCCAGCAGCTTAGGGCTAGCGAGGACCGGGGAGCTGTTTTTT. Translating gives CASSLGLARTGELFF.

The genes are TRBV4-2 and TRBJ2-1; the match to TRBD1 covers 8 bases. The V segment lost 0 bases and the J segment 4 bases; nucleotides outside the gene matches: 2. The CDR3 is made up of 15 amino acids. The germline V gene encodes CDR1 LGHNA and CDR2 YNFKEQ. The CDR3 nucleotides are TGTGCCAGCAGCCAAGAGACAGGGGATTACAATGAGCAGTTCTTC. Translation: CASSQETGDYNEQFF.

This clonotype was counted at least ten times. This chain connects TRBV10-3 to TRBJ2-1; 9 nucleotides agree with TRBD1. The V segment lost 8 bases and the J segment 10 bases; nucleotides outside the gene matches: 12. The length of the CDR3 is 14 residues. Germline V gene data show CDR1 as ENHRY and CDR2 as SYGVKD. CDR3 DNA sequence: TGTGCCATCGGCCCACAGGGGGCGCGTAGAGAGCAGTTCTTC. Amino acids: CAIGPQGARREQFF.

This clonotype has a handful of counts. The chain is built from TRBV10-3 and TRBJ1-1, with 8 bases lining up with TRBD1. The ends lost 10 bases at V and 1 base at J; junction bases unmatched: 5. The CDR3 runs 13 residues. From germline, CDR1 is ENHRY and CDR2 SYGVKD. CDR3 coding DNA: TGTGCCAGTGCCGGGACAGGGAACACTGAAGCTTTCTTT. Translation: CASAGTGNTEAFF.

This clonotype has a handful of counts. The V gene is TRBV29-1, the J gene TRBJ2-3; 9 bases are shared with TRBD1. This CDR3 contains 15 residues. Germline CDR1 SQVTM, CDR2 ANQGSEA. The junction had 9 bases not matched to a gene; V was cut back by 3 bases and J by 5 bases. CDR3 coding DNA: TGCAGCGTTGACAGGCAACAGGGGGCTGGAGATACGCAGTATTTT. Protein sequence: CSVDRQQGAGDTQYF.

This clonotype was seen a few times. The chain has TRBV20-1 and TRBJ2-7; D gene unclear. The germline CDR1 and CDR2 sequences are DFQATT and SNEGSKA (reference sequence). The CDR3 loop spans 12 amino acids. V lost 4 bases to trimming and J lost 5 bases, with 12 bases between them. CDR3 nucleotide sequence: TGCAGTGCTACCTTGCAGGCCCACGAGCAGTACTTC. It is translated as CSATLQAHEQYF.

This clonotype was observed many times. This chain links TRBV7-3 with TRBJ1-6; TRBD1 matches 9 bases. The CDR3 runs to 15 residues. J lost 9 bases, V lost 5 bases, and 8 bases had no gene match. Per the germline V gene, CDR1 is SGHTA and CDR2 is FQGTGA. CDR3 region: CASSAGGQGRSPLHF. In DNA, the CDR3 is TGTGCCAGCAGCGCTGGGGGACAGGGCCGTTCACCCCTCCACTTT. Variable domain in full (rest from reference TRBV7-3 and TRBJ1-6): GAGVSQTPSNKVTEKGKYVELRCDPISGHTALYWYRQSLGQGPEFLIYFQGTGAADDSGLPNDRFFAVRPEGSVSTLKIQRTERGDSAVYLCASSAGGQGRSPLHFGNGTRLTVT.